These T cell receptor beta chains were read from a single sample in a study of blood T cell repertoires in COVID-19. The assay was immunoSEQ multiplex PCR, and TCRdb's table has in-frame clones only and misses some. The sample records some 70,000 clones, approximately 80% being singletons. Sequencing was carried out using peripheral blood. Receptors originate from a woman in her 50s with acute or convalescent COVID-19. Both conserved end residues are part of each CDR3. A D gene is named only where the DNA matches it firmly. Some rows mark clone size as missing; the rest say once, few, many or name a class of expanded clone.

abundance,d_gene,j_gene,v_gene,CDR3aa,CDR3nt
few,NA,TRBJ1-6,TRBV25-1,CASSEPGNSPLHF,TGTGCCAGCAGTGAGCCGGGTAATTCACCCCTCCACTTT
NA,NA,TRBJ1-6,TRBV7-2,CASSAQGSPLHF,TGTGCCAGCAGCGCCCAGGGTTCACCCCTCCACTTT
NA,TRBD1,TRBJ1-4,TRBV12-3/TRBV12-4,CASRTGTGGKLFF,TGTGCCAGCAGGACTGGGACAGGGGGAAAACTGTTTTTT
NA,TRBD2,TRBJ2-5,TRBV30,CAWTGTSLGQETQYF,TGTGCCTGGACAGGGACTAGCCTCGGCCAAGAGACCCAGTACTTC
NA,NA,TRBJ1-1,TRBV27,CASSLRQTAEAFF,TGTGCCAGCAGTTTAAGGCAGACAGCCGAAGCTTTCTTT
NA,TRBD2,TRBJ2-1,TRBV7-3,CASSLSPGGSYNEQFF,TGTGCCAGCAGCTTATCCCCCGGGGGGTCCTACAATGAGCAGTTCTTC
NA,NA,TRBJ1-5,TRBV7-9,CASSLSGDNQPQHF,TGTGCCAGCAGCTTGTCAGGGGACAATCAGCCCCAGCATTTT
NA,TRBD1,TRBJ1-3,TRBV10-3,CAIRLTGVDTIYF,TGTGCCATCAGATTGACAGGGGTAGACACCATATATTTT
once,NA,TRBJ2-1,TRBV6-2/TRBV6-3,CASSYLPQGLNEQFF,TGTGCCAGCAGTTACTTACCCCAGGGGCTGAATGAGCAGTTCTTC
few,NA,TRBJ1-3,TRBV3-1/TRBV3-2,CASSRAGSSGNTIYF,TGTGCCAGCAGCCGGGCAGGAAGCTCTGGAAACACCATATATTTT
few,NA,TRBJ2-1,TRBV9,CASSVSLINTYNEQFF,TGTGCCAGCAGCGTATCCCTTATAAATACCTACAATGAGCAGTTCTTC
NA,NA,TRBJ1-1,TRBV3-1/TRBV3-2,CASSLTMDSQRNTEAFF,TGTGCCAGCAGCCTAACTATGGACTCGCAAAGGAACACTGAAGCTTTCTTT
NA,TRBD1,TRBJ1-2,TRBV7-9,CASSLSGQGYGYTF,TGTGCCAGCAGCTTATCGGGACAGGGGTATGGCTACACCTTC
many,TRBD1,TRBJ1-2,TRBV27,CASSLLGQGYYGYTF,TGTGCCAGCAGTCTACTGGGACAGGGCTACTATGGCTACACCTTC
NA,TRBD1,TRBJ1-4,TRBV5-1,CASSLETGGAREKLFF,TGCGCCAGCAGCTTGGAAACAGGGGGCGCGAGAGAAAAACTGTTTTTT
NA,NA,TRBJ2-7,TRBV7-2,CASRGRGAAYEQYF,TGTGCCAGCAGGGGGCGGGGAGCGGCCTACGAGCAGTACTTC
NA,NA,TRBJ2-7,TRBV28,CASCGGATYEQYF,TGTGCCAGCTGTGGCGGGGCGACCTACGAGCAGTACTTC
NA,NA,TRBJ2-3,TRBV19,CASSDTGSRTDTQYF,TGTGCCAGTAGTGATACAGGATCTCGCACAGATACGCAGTATTTT